This TCR beta chain comes out of a study of shared clonotypes between healthy human individuals. Study-wide results and limits: Owing to a small donor count, the genetic and exposure-history diversity represented was limited. The authors sampled blood alone, and tissue repertoires likely differ.

This clone showed up just once. Its antigen remains unidentified. Germline CDR1 PRHDT, CDR2 FYEKMQ (reference sequence). V was cut by 5 bases and J by 5 bases, with 9 bases left in between. The CDR3 spans 13 residues. Clones were read by immunoSEQ multiplex PCR, and TCRdb kept only the in-frame ones, dropping some. The sample yields more than 150,000 clones, about 68% seen once. The sequenced material came from memory CD4+ T cells sorted from blood. Described subset: CD45RA-negative fraction. The V call is TRBV13, the J call TRBJ2-2, with D tentatively TRBD1 (6 bases). The clonotype was recovered from a man under 40 in good health. The CDR3 bases are TGTGCCAGCAGCCTCAGGGGAACCGGGGAGCTGTTTTTT. It codes for CASSLRGTGELFF.